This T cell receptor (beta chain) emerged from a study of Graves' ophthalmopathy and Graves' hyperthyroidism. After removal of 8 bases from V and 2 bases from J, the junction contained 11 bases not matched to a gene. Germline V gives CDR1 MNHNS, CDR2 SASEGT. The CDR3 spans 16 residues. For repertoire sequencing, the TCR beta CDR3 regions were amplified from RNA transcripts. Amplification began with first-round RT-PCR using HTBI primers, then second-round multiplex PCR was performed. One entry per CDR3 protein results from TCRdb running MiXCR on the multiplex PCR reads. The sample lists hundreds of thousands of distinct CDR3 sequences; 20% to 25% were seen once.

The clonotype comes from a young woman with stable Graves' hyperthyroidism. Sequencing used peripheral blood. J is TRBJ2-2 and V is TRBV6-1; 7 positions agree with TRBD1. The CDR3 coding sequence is TGTGCCAGCTCTAGTCGGACAGGACCAAACACCGGGGAGCTGTTTTTT. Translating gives CASSSRTGPNTGELFF.